The sequence of this T cell receptor (beta chain) was determined in a study of cytomegalovirus exposure and HLA in healthy donors. Study results and caveats: A list of 164 TCR beta chains associated with cytomegalovirus was given. With high specificity and sensitivity, the classifier reportedly diagnosed cytomegalovirus status.

Assay: immunoSEQ multiplex PCR; the TCRdb copy retains only in-frame clones and omits some. The sample has some 170,000 clones, about 83% seen once; the top ten hold approximately 1.5%. This CDR3 comprises 19 residues. V shed 4 bases, J shed 0 bases, and the junction held 15 bases outside the gene matches. In germline, CDR1 is MNHNS, CDR2 SASEGT. Comment on this clone: What it binds is not known.

From the approximately 120-subject validation cohort, which was separate from the roughly 610-subject first cohort, the donors were drawn. This TCR was recovered from a young woman in good health and CMV-seronegative. The rearrangement links TRBV6-1 to TRBJ2-3; 8 bases map to TRBD1. The sample taken for sequencing was PBMCs. The CDR3 DNA is TGTGCCAGCAGTGGCAGGGTACAACAGCGGACAGGGAGCACAGATACGCAGTATTTT. Translation gives CASSGRVQQRTGSTDTQYF.